A selection of T cell receptor beta chains follows, all from one sample in a study of blood T cell repertoires in COVID-19. Sequencing used immunoSEQ multiplex PCR; TCRdb keeps in-frame clones, though not all of them. The sample lists about 410,000 clones; about nine tenths were seen once. Sequencing used peripheral blood. The receptors come from a woman in her thirties with active or convalescent COVID-19. The CDR3 runs from the conserved cysteine through the conserved F or W. Expanded clones get a size class; other rows say once, few or many, or leave the size out.

V gene: TRBV11-2
clone size: .
J gene: TRBJ2-7
CDR3 protein: CASSFVDTSPYEQYF

V gene: TRBV3-1/TRBV3-2
clone size: .
J gene: TRBJ1-3
CDR3 protein: CASSQPPGTGNTIYF

V gene: TRBV11-3
clone size: .
J gene: TRBJ1-1
CDR3 protein: CASSLDRNTEAFF

V gene: TRBV19
clone size: .
J gene: TRBJ1-5
CDR3 protein: CASTNERRGNQPQHF

V gene: TRBV19
clone size: .
J gene: TRBJ1-1
CDR3 protein: CATASGQGRMNTEAFF

V gene: TRBV3-1/TRBV3-2
clone size: .
J gene: TRBJ1-2
CDR3 protein: CASSQEAALYTF

V gene: TRBV5-6
clone size: .
J gene: TRBJ2-7
CDR3 protein: CASSPGLAPYEQYF

V gene: TRBV6-6
clone size: .
J gene: TRBJ2-7
CDR3 protein: CASSAPGGGTYEQYF

V gene: TRBV5-4
clone size: .
J gene: TRBJ2-2
CDR3 protein: CASSLIRGADGTGELFF

V gene: TRBV19
clone size: .
J gene: TRBJ1-6
CDR3 protein: CASTPGMVGNSPLHF

V gene: TRBV10-3
clone size: .
J gene: TRBJ2-7
CDR3 protein: CAISDWQGAVYEQYF

V gene: TRBV9
clone size: .
J gene: TRBJ2-4
CDR3 protein: CASSGDRADIQYF

V gene: TRBV15
clone size: .
J gene: TRBJ1-2
CDR3 protein: CATSGGQPSNYGYTF

V gene: TRBV5-1
clone size: few
J gene: TRBJ1-2
CDR3 protein: CASSVDRGAYGYTF

V gene: TRBV6-5
clone size: .
J gene: TRBJ2-7
CDR3 protein: CASRTSATYEQYF

V gene: TRBV2
clone size: .
J gene: TRBJ1-3
CDR3 protein: CARRVSGNTIYF

V gene: TRBV7-8
clone size: .
J gene: TRBJ2-6
CDR3 protein: CASSLLPGQGNSGANVLTF

V gene: TRBV7-9
clone size: .
J gene: TRBJ2-7
CDR3 protein: CASSLWGGSSYEQYF

V gene: TRBV27
clone size: few
J gene: TRBJ1-1
CDR3 protein: CASSPGTSDHTEAFF

V gene: TRBV13
clone size: .
J gene: TRBJ1-2
CDR3 protein: CASSLADRAGGYTF

V gene: TRBV27
clone size: .
J gene: TRBJ2-6
CDR3 protein: CASSLDRANVLTF

V gene: TRBV18
clone size: .
J gene: TRBJ1-3
CDR3 protein: CASSPQQGAGNTIYF

V gene: TRBV5-1
clone size: few
J gene: TRBJ2-1
CDR3 protein: CASSRLAGAYNEQFF

V gene: TRBV4-1
clone size: .
J gene: TRBJ2-1
CDR3 protein: CASSQDPRTSGGALYNEQFF

V gene: TRBV5-1
clone size: .
J gene: TRBJ2-7
CDR3 protein: CASSIGPSHNYEQYF

V gene: TRBV19
clone size: .
J gene: TRBJ1-2
CDR3 protein: CASKKDWNYGYTF

V gene: TRBV6-1
clone size: .
J gene: TRBJ1-5
CDR3 protein: CASSGLMTALSNQPQHF

V gene: TRBV2
clone size: .
J gene: TRBJ2-2
CDR3 protein: CASSERESGTGELFF

V gene: TRBV4-1
clone size: .
J gene: TRBJ1-2
CDR3 protein: CASSQAGTSYGYTF

V gene: TRBV11-2
clone size: .
J gene: TRBJ1-1
CDR3 protein: CASSPGQTEAFF

V gene: TRBV7-2
clone size: few
J gene: TRBJ2-1
CDR3 protein: CASSMTSGSHNEQFF

V gene: TRBV6-5
clone size: once
J gene: TRBJ2-1
CDR3 protein: CASSPAPGTYEQFF

V gene: TRBV7-8
clone size: .
J gene: TRBJ2-3
CDR3 protein: CASSRPTSTSTDTQYF

V gene: TRBV5-1
clone size: .
J gene: TRBJ1-6
CDR3 protein: CASSLAGVNSPLHF

V gene: TRBV5-1
clone size: .
J gene: TRBJ1-2
CDR3 protein: CASSLAQTDHGYTF

V gene: TRBV5-8
clone size: .
J gene: TRBJ1-3
CDR3 protein: CASSSGASGNTIYF

V gene: TRBV6-5
clone size: .
J gene: TRBJ2-5
CDR3 protein: CASSSSGGAETQYF

V gene: TRBV19
clone size: .
J gene: TRBJ1-2
CDR3 protein: CASSIARGREGYTF

V gene: TRBV6-2/TRBV6-3
clone size: once
J gene: TRBJ1-6
CDR3 protein: CASSNSGSSYNSPLHF

V gene: TRBV5-1
clone size: .
J gene: TRBJ1-6
CDR3 protein: CASSLGTPDSPLHF

V gene: TRBV4-1
clone size: .
J gene: TRBJ2-1
CDR3 protein: CASSQDRRPDYNEQFF

V gene: TRBV5-5
clone size: .
J gene: TRBJ2-3
CDR3 protein: CASSPILSTDTQYF

V gene: TRBV19
clone size: .
J gene: TRBJ2-1
CDR3 protein: CASSALTGKYNEQFF

V gene: TRBV10-3
clone size: .
J gene: TRBJ1-1
CDR3 protein: CAISVSEQPGEAFF

V gene: TRBV10-3
clone size: .
J gene: TRBJ2-5
CDR3 protein: CAISETKTSETQYF

V gene: TRBV11-2
clone size: few
J gene: TRBJ2-1
CDR3 protein: CASSLIGTGNYNEQFF

V gene: TRBV7-8
clone size: once
J gene: TRBJ1-5
CDR3 protein: CASSLTRDQPQHF

V gene: TRBV6-5
clone size: .
J gene: TRBJ2-1
CDR3 protein: CASSYRPGTYYNEQFF